This T cell receptor (beta chain) is drawn from a study of cytomegalovirus exposure and HLA in healthy donors (dated by TCRdb to about 2017). With regard to the full study: An earlier analysis of 587 of the donors reported 276 Gb of sequence data and 90 million to 120 million unique TCR beta sequences obtained from 150 million to 200 million T cells. The study profiled the T cell repertoires of 550 to 700 subjects by immunosequencing and related them to cytomegalovirus serostatus. In a later genetic analysis, genome-wide SNP genotypes for about 55% of the roughly 700 donors were used, and that subset was treated as a discovery cohort. An earlier analysis of about 620 of the donors applied high-throughput TCR beta sequencing to assess whether each TCR beta V gene segment acted as functional or pseudogenic. The study aimed to test whether cataloging public T cell receptors could reveal signatures of past pathogen exposure. Roughly 290 gigabases of sequencing data and 70 million to 95 million unique TCR sequences made up an early release that covered approximately 700 HLA-typed donors. On average, roughly 250,000 unique TCR beta nucleotide sequences were sequenced per donor among 300 to 500 genotyped donors of the cohort, with roughly 18% of those sequences being non-productive. Typing coverage differed by locus: A, B, C, DRB1 and DQB1 were typed in roughly 620-630 donors, DQA1 in roughly 500, DPA1 in around 610, and DPB1 in around 440. In the later analysis, no new phenotypic data were used to find candidate immune exposures; instead, reliance was placed on TCR beta sequences and their occurrence across donors. Of the approximately 400 genotyped donors, over 65% fell in the genetic ancestry cluster associated with self-reported Caucasian donors. To study patterns of TCR occurrence, a later analysis re-analyzed previously published TCR beta repertoires from just over 650 donors and added high-resolution HLA genotyping. A separate validation cohort of about 110 different subjects was used in addition to the approximately 670-subject first cohort. A few DR-DQ haplotypes were handled as single units for association and clustering because linkage in the cohort was strong. Donor age, sex, ethnicity and CMV serostatus were compiled together with the repertoire data. The study combined high-throughput TCR immunosequencing, statistical association of individual TCRs with disease status, and machine learning to predict cytomegalovirus infection status. HLA typing included class I and class II loci at four-digit resolution. Every repertoire in the discovery cohort had been generated on one and the same sequencing platform. Results the study describes overall, beyond this receptor: Most CMV-associated TCR beta chains appeared to be HLA-restricted in a later analysis, and the HLA associations seemed to be driven largely by CMV exposure. Sequencing depth was assumed to be roughly uniform across donors in the presence/absence analyses, though that assumption may not hold. A group of highly shared sequence variants was considered likely to be a technical artifact of the sequencing pipeline. Because some donors lacked HLA typing at each locus, the association tests relied only on the typed subset. Linkage disequilibrium might explain the correlated functional status among segregating V segments, but an unknown experimental factor could not be ruled out. Because counts were too low, seventeen rarely observed V segments, including chromosome 9 orphons, were excluded from the earlier analysis of roughly 580 of the donors. For the cohort, immune exposure information was limited to CMV serostatus. A later genetic analysis associated a missense DCLRE1C variant with V-gene and J-gene trimming of TCR beta chains, and an independent cohort replicated the association. A further reported finding was that TCR beta sequences accurately predicted the HLA-A and HLA-B alleles for most subjects in the first cohort. In a later analysis, TCR association rates were found to vary across HLA loci, with the most associated TCRs seen for DRB1 alleles and the fewest for HLA-C alleles. Compared with the 666-donor mean, donors in an Asian-associated ancestry cluster had fewer N-insertions in productive TCRs, according to a later genetic analysis. The classifier was reported to diagnose cytomegalovirus status with high specificity and sensitivity in both the original cohort and the validation cohort. The authors suggested that the approach could potentially be generalized to other disease states and immunological phenotypes. When HLA alleles, especially DR and DQ, strongly co-occurred, TCR associations were difficult to assign to individual alleles. The study gave a list of some 150 TCR beta chains associated with cytomegalovirus. In a later analysis, several top co-occurrence clusters were reported to appear linked to parvovirus B19, influenza, CMV and Epstein-Barr virus. Specific HLA alleles were associated with around 18,000 TCR beta sequences at a false discovery rate of 0.05 in a later analysis. An earlier analysis of around 500 of the donors showed that most TCR beta V segments appeared in productive rearrangements either about 90% or about 30% of the time, which broadly matched IMGT annotations. In vitro tests confirmed that three of the cytomegalovirus-associated TCR beta chains recognize cytomegalovirus antigens. Most TCR sequences were observed very rarely across donors, whereas some public TCRs were present in many individuals. A later analysis found that HLA-associated TCR beta chains were more clonally expanded and had lower generation probabilities than equally common non-associated chains. The cohort was sequenced for TCR beta chains only, and without alpha or paired-chain data the features that could be detected were limited.

Preparation of the library involved the immunoSEQ multiplex PCR assay. For the multiplex PCR, a mixture combining 60 forward primers for TCR Vbeta segments and 13 reverse primers for TCR Jbeta segments was used. The CDR3 region of rearranged TCR beta genes was amplified from genomic DNA with a multiplex PCR assay. On the Illumina HiSeq System, the amplified TCR beta libraries were sequenced as 87-base-pair reads. Processing in the source paper ran as follows. A later analysis tallied tens of millions of unique TCR beta chains across the 550 to 850 repertoires, and approximately 12 million of those chains were shared by two or more donors. To remove PCR and sequencing errors, raw reads were error-corrected and collapsed into unique sequences using a nearest-neighbor algorithm that merged closely related sequences. CDR3 sequences were aligned to IMGT reference sequences to assign V, D and J gene segments. For a sequence to be retained, at least a six-nucleotide match to both a V gene segment and a J gene segment was required. A rearrangement was called productive if the CDR3 had no stop codons and remained in frame with V and J, and every other rearrangement was called non-productive. Following IMGT convention, CDR3 was defined as the stretch from the second conserved V-encoded cysteine up to the conserved J-encoded phenylalanine. The earlier analysis of about 610 of the donors excluded sequences that lacked an unambiguous match to a single V gene segment. In an earlier analysis of some 590 of the donors, a V segment was called functional when productive rearrangements were above 56.7%, and segregating when the standard deviation between donors exceeded 5%. A statistical classification framework was built to diagnose cytomegalovirus status from the catalog of TCR beta chain sequences. In a later analysis, V and J genes were assigned by comparing TCR nucleotide sequences against IMGT/GENE-DB human TR gene sequences. Using the TCRdist pipeline, a later analysis assigned CDR3 sequences along with most-parsimonious VDJ recombination scenarios. In a later analysis, each TCR beta chain was defined by its CDR3 amino acid sequence together with its V-gene family, and reads without a unique V-gene family were excluded. In a later analysis, 450 to 600 highly shared, low-generation-probability nucleotide sequences were removed to address suspected cross-contamination and a sequencing artifact. For each public chain, a later analysis derived a clonal expansion index from normalized ranks of inferred template counts within each repertoire. In a later analysis, generation probabilities were computed with a VDJ recombination model fitted to out-of-frame rearrangements, and the resulting probabilities were checked against IGoR. In a later analysis, hypergeometric tests were used to score TCR-TCR, TCR-HLA and TCR-CMV co-occurrence, with a repertoire-size bias correction applied to TCR pairs. In a later analysis, false discovery rates were estimated by permuting HLA or CMV assignments 20 times. In a later analysis, co-occurring TCRs were grouped using DBSCAN, with TCRdist sequence similarity added in when clustering inside HLA-allele-positive subsets. Repertoires with fewer than 30,000 or more than 120,000 public chains were left out of co-occurrence clustering, as were five repertoires with anomalous nucleotide sharing. Sourced from immuneACCESS, this table was stored by TCRdb with only in-frame sequences that have V and J called. A share of the clones is absent; for the studies checked, an unresolved V gene accounts for under half, and the remainder has no known explanation. The V and J calls and clone size come from that table; D and trimming were worked out from the DNA. In this sample the table shows around 180,000 clones, about 72% of which occur a single time. Approximately 1.6% of the sample lies in the top ten.

On this clone: Its binding antigen is unknown. One junction end disagrees with the germline gene, perhaps due to a read error.

The cohort consisted of 600 to 700 healthy bone marrow donors. At the time of sampling, every cohort member was nominally healthy, though immune exposures that went unrecorded were likely present. The donor tested CMV seronegative, placing the donor among the 352 seronegative members of the cohort. Every donor gave a peripheral blood sample, and the peripheral blood mononuclear cells from that sample were used for TCR beta sequencing. Genomic DNA extraction from the blood cell samples was performed with the Qiagen DNeasy Blood Extraction Kit. The sequence derives from a girl aged 5 to 17 in good health and CMV-seronegative. The sample taken for sequencing was PBMCs.

CDR3 region: CASGLETGQDF. The sequence in DNA is TGTGCTAGTGGTTTGGAGACTGGACAGGACTTC. The chain employs TRBV12-5 and TRBJ2-7, and 7 junctional nucleotides match TRBD1. The CDR3 runs 11 residues from the cysteine to the phenylalanine. This entry keeps only the CDR3 DNA: 33 bases, framed from base 1. In the germline V gene, CDR1 corresponds to LGHNT and CDR2 to FRNRAP.